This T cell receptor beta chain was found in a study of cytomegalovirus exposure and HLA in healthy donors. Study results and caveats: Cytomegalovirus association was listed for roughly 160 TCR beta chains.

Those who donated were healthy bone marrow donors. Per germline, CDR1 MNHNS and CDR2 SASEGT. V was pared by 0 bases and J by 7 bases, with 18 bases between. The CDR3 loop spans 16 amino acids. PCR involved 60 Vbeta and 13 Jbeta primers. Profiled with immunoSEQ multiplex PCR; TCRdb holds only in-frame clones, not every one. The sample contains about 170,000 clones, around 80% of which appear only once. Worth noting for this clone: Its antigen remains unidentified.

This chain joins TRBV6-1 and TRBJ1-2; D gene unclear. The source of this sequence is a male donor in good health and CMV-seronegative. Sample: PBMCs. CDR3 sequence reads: CASSEALQGTPGGYTF. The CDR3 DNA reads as TGTGCCAGCAGTGAAGCGCTTCAAGGTACCCCGGGTGGCTACACCTTC.